Presented here are 5 T cell receptor beta chains from one specimen sequenced in a study of cytomegalovirus exposure and HLA in healthy donors. Primers: 60 Vbeta forward and 13 Jbeta reverse. Profiling relied on immunoSEQ multiplex PCR, and the TCRdb table lists in-frame clones only, not all of them. The profile covers some 120,000 clones, with 77% appearing a single time and around 13% taken by the ten largest. Sequenced material: PBMCs. The receptors were gathered from a middle-aged woman in good health and CMV-seropositive.

The V gene is TRBV28, the J gene TRBJ1-3; perhaps TRBD1 as D (5 bases). Germline V lookup: CDR1 MDHEN, CDR2 SYDVKM. Trimming removed 5 bases from V and 0 bases from J, with 8 bases in between. There are 14 residues in the CDR3. Written as DNA, the CDR3 is TGTGCCAGCAGTACGACAGTCTCTGGAAACACCATATATTTT. It specifies CASSTTVSGNTIYF. Combining the CDR3 with reference TRBV28 and TRBJ1-3 gives the whole variable domain DVKVTQSSRYLVKRTGEKVFLECVQDMDHENMFWYRQDPGLGLRLIYFSYDVKMKEKGDIPEGYSVSREKKERFSLILESASTNQTSMYLCASSTTVSGNTIYFGEGSWLTVV.

The chain uses TRBV5-1 and TRBJ2-1, with 7 bases identical to TRBD2. The CDR3 totals 14 residues. Germline CDR1 and CDR2: SGHRS and YFSETQ. The trim removed 7 bases at V and 5 bases at J, leaving 9 bases unmatched. CDR3 sequence (DNA): TGCGCCAGCTCGAGGCTAGCGGTCGACAATGAGCAGTTCTTC. Translated: CASSRLAVDNEQFF.

This clone has a single count. The chain recombines TRBV19 with TRBJ2-1, with TRBD2 identical over 14 bases. The CDR3 contains 16 residues. Per germline, CDR1 LNHDA and CDR2 SQIVND (reference sequence). J lost 6 bases, V lost 7 bases, and 8 bases had no gene match. The CDR3 bases are TGTGCCAGTACCCGCGGGACTAGCGGGAGTGTCAATGAGCAGTTCTTC. As protein: CASTRGTSGSVNEQFF.

This rearrangement joins TRBV5-8 to TRBJ1-5; D gene unclear. V dropped 4 bases and J dropped 0 bases, with 20 bases sitting between them. Germline V gene sequence: CDR1 SGHTS, CDR2 YDEGEE. This CDR3 contains 18 residues. This chain's CDR3 is CASSPTNVGGNSNQPQHF. Written as DNA, the CDR3 is TGTGCCAGCAGCCCTACCAATGTCGGCGGTAATAGCAATCAGCCCCAGCATTTT. Drawing the rest from reference TRBV5-8 and TRBJ1-5, the complete variable domain is EAGVTQSPTHLIKTRGQQATLRCSPISGHTSVYWYQQALGLGLQFLLWYDEGEERNRGNFPPRFSGRQFPNYSSELNVNALELEDSALYLCASSPTNVGGNSNQPQHFGDGTRLSIL.

The V gene is TRBV6-1, the J gene TRBJ1-5; 7 bases match TRBD1. V lost 3 bases and J lost 0; bases outside the gene matches: 8. The CDR3 runs to 17 residues. CDR1 is MNHNS and CDR2 is SASEGT in the germline V gene. The CDR3 loop reads CASSEGTVSYSNQPQHF. CDR3 DNA: TGTGCCAGCAGTGAGGGGACAGTTTCTTATAGCAATCAGCCCCAGCATTTT.